Reported below is one TCR beta chain. Its antigen has not been determined. Base qualities are missing; no much larger clone stands one base away. Healthy HIV-negative adults with no recently reported acute infections or vaccinations were included as donors. Only Caucasian adults living in Nashville, Tennessee, USA were represented among the donors. CD4+ T cells were enriched by magnetic negative selection, after which naive cells were positively selected on CD45RA and the negative fraction was taken as the memory subset. After blood collection by leukapheresis, PBMCs were isolated using Ficoll-Histopaque density gradient centrifugation and then cryopreserved in the vapor phase of liquid nitrogen. Purity and quantity of every magnetically sorted T cell population were checked by analytical flow cytometry. From each sorted fraction, genomic DNA was isolated and quantified by UV absorbance on a Nanodrop 2000c.

This entry belongs to a study of shared clonotypes between healthy human individuals (dated by TCRdb to 2018 to 2021). With respect to the entire study: Three men and a couple of women, aged 18 to 49 years, made up the cohort. To increase sequencing depth and limit assay-specific biases, different laboratories used diverse techniques to prepare libraries and sequence TCR repertoires. The study deeply sequenced blood TCR repertoires of about five healthy adults to estimate repertoire size and the extent of clonotype sharing between individuals. Per donor, three plates each were used for CD4 naive and CD4 memory, two for CD8 naive, and one for CD8 memory. Each donor's leukapheresis produced roughly between roughly 0.85 and 9.5 billion PBMCs.

Here is what the overall study found, with its caveats: Incomplete sequencing was indicated by rarefaction of sorted-subset datasets, despite the large sequencing depth. Because the study included only a small number of donors, the genetic and exposure-history diversity represented was limited. Higher generation probabilities were observed for clonotypes shared by all four sorted-subset donors than for non-shared clonotypes. Sampling was restricted to blood, and TCR repertoires in tissues likely differ from the TCR repertoires found in blood. Larger estimated clonotype richness was generally found for naive subsets than for memory subsets. Across a few donors, roughly 5.4% of naive CD4, more than 3% of naive CD8, 2% to 2.5% of memory CD4, and 0.4% of memory CD8 clonotypes were shared. Pairwise subsampling indicated that sequencing depth was expected to affect the degree of clonotype sharing among donors.

Using the deep immunoSEQ assay, multiplex PCR amplified TCR CDR3 regions from genomic DNA. Genomic DNA extracted from each cell subset was distributed evenly over all wells of several immunoSEQ 96-well plates, and each plate served as one replicate. Each replicate PCR for sorted subsets received approximately 200 ng genomic DNA, equal to tens of thousands of T cell genomes. Purified libraries were measured with a Qubit 3.0 fluorometer, size-checked on a Bioanalyzer 2100, and measured again with the KAPA Library Quantification kit. Every immunoSEQ 96-well plate was sequenced on a separate single-read 150-cycle Illumina NextSeq 550 flow cell. On the study's bioinformatics: Because only junctional sequences without quality scores were contained in the immunoSEQ output, filtering matching that applied to full-length reads could not be performed. To assign V/J genes and CDR3, sequences were annotated using PyIR, a Python wrapper for IgBLAST v1.9, with IMGT germline references. Reads were filtered out if the reads had weak V/J assignments (E-value above 1e-6), no CDR3, stop codons, out-of-frame junctions, or ambiguous translated residues. A V3J clonotype was defined by an identical inferred V gene, J gene, and CDR3 amino acid sequence. Percentage overlap between repertoires was calculated by dividing the number of shared unique clonotypes by the size of the smaller repertoire. Three approaches were used to assess repertoire richness: RTK rarefaction, the Chao1 estimator, and Recon v2.1 estimates of unobserved clonotypes. For all TCRbeta clonotypes obtained by the gDNA method from several donors, generation probabilities were computed with OLGA. In TCRdb, the immuneACCESS table is reduced to in-frame sequences with V and J assigned. These tables do not hold every clone; where another copy was compared, an unresolved V gene accounts for under half, and the others remain unexplained. V and J calls and clone size follow that table, whereas D and trimming were derived from the DNA. Counted in this sample were 2 million to 2.5 million clones; under 95% of them appeared once. More than 0.35% of the sample is held by the ten biggest clonotypes.

The germline V gene gives CDR1 as KGHSH and CDR2 as LQKENI. The CDR3 sequence holds 15 residues, the cysteine and phenylalanine included. This entry keeps only the CDR3 DNA: 45 bases, framed from base 1. A distance of 11 bases separates the germline ends of V and J, which lose 1 base and 4 bases respectively. Sequences were obtained from naive CD4+ T cells from PBMCs. Interpreted using the paper, the cell subset or site label stands for: CD45RA+ positively selected. This sequence was found in a man younger than 30 in good health. Some clones in this sample may be carry-over from other donors' samples. The chain was built from TRBV18 and TRBJ1-3; TRBD1 might be the D gene, on 6 matching bases. The CDR3 is CASSPQTGSGNTIYF. The nucleotide sequence reads as follows: TGTGCCAGCTCACCACAAACAGGGTCCGGAAACACCATATATTTT.